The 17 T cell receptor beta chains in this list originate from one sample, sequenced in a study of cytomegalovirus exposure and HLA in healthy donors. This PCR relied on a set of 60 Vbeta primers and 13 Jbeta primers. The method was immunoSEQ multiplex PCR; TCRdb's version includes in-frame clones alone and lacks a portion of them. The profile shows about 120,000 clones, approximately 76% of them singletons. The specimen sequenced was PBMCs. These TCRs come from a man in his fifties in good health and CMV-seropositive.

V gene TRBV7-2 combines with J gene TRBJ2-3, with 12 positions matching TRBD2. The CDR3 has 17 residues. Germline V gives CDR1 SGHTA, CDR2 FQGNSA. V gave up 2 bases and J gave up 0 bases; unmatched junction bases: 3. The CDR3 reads CASSLTSGGTSTDTQYF. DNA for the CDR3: TGTGCCAGCAGCTTAACTAGCGGGGGGACTAGCACAGATACGCAGTATTTT.

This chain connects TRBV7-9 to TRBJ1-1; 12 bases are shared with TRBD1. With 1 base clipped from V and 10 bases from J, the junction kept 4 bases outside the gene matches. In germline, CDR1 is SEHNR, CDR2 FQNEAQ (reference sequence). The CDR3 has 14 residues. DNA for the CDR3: TGTGCCAGCAGCTTAGTGGGACAGGGGGCTCGAGCTTTCTTT. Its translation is CASSLVGQGARAFF.

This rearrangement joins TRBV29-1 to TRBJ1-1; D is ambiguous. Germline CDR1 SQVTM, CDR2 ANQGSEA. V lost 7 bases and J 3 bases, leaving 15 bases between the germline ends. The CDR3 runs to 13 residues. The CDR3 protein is CSGGGPRDTEAFF. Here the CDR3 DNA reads TGCAGCGGGGGAGGTCCGAGGGACACTGAAGCTTTCTTT. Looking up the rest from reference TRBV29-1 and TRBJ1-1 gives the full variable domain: SAVISQKPSRDICQRGTSLTIQCQVDSQVTMMFWYRQQPGQSLTLIATANQGSEATYESGFVIDKFPISRPNLTFSTLTVSNMSPEDSSIYLCSGGGPRDTEAFFGQGTRLTVV.

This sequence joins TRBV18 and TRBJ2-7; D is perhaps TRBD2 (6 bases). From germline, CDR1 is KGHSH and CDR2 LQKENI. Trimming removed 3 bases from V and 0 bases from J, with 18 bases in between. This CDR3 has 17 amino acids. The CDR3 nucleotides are TGTGCCAGCTCACCTATCCCTTCCGGGGGTTACTCCTACGAGCAGTACTTC. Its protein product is CASSPIPSGGYSYEQYF.

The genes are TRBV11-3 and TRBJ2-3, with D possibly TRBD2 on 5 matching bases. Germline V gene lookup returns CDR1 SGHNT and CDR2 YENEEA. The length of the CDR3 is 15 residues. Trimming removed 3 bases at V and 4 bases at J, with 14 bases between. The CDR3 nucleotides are TGTGCCAGCAGCTTGGGTGGGATGGAGGCAGATACGCAGTATTTT. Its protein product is CASSLGGMEADTQYF. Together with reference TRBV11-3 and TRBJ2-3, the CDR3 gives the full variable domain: EAGVVQSPRYKIIEKKQPVAFWCNPISGHNTLYWYLQNLGQGPELLIRYENEEAVDDSQLPKDRFSAERLKGVDSTLKIQPAELGDSAVYLCASSLGGMEADTQYFGPGTRLTVL.

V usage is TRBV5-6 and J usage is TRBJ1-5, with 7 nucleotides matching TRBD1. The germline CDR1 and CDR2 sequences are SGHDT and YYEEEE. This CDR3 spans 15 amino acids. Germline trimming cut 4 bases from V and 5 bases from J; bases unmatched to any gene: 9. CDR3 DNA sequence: TGTGCCAGCAGCGACCGACAGGGCCTGGATCAGCCCCAGCATTTT. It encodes CASSDRQGLDQPQHF.

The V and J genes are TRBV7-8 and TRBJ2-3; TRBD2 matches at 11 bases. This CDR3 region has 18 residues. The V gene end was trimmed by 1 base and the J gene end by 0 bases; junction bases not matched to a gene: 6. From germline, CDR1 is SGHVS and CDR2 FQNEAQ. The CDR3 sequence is CASSLGLAGGTSTDTQYF. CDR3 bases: TGTGCCAGCAGCTTAGGGCTAGCGGGGGGAACTAGCACAGATACGCAGTATTTT.

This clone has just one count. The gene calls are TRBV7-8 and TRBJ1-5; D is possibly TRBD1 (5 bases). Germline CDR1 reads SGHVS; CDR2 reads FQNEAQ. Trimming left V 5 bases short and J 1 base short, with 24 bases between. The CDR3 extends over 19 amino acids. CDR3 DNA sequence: TGTGCCAGCAGCCCGAAGGGATTCTCTGGGGCAAGGAGCAATCAGCCCCAGCATTTT. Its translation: CASSPKGFSGARSNQPQHF.

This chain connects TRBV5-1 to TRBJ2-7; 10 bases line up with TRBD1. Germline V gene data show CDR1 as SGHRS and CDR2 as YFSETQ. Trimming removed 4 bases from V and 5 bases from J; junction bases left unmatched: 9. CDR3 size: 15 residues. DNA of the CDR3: TGCGCCAGCAGCCAAGGGACAGGGGAGGCCGACGAGCAGTACTTC. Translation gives CASSQGTGEADEQYF.

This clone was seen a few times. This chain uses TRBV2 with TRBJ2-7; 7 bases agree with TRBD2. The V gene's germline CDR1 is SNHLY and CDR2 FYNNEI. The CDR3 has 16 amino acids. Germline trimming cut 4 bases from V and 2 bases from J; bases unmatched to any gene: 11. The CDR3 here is CASSGSGNSRPYEQYF. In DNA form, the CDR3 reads TGTGCCAGCAGTGGAAGCGGGAACTCTCGCCCCTACGAGCAGTACTTC.

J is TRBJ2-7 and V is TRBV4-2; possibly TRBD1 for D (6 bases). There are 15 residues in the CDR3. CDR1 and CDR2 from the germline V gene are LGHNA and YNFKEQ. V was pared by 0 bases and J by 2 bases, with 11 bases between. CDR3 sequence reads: CASSQERTVPYEQYF. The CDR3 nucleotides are TGTGCCAGCAGCCAAGAAAGGACAGTGCCCTACGAGCAGTACTTC.

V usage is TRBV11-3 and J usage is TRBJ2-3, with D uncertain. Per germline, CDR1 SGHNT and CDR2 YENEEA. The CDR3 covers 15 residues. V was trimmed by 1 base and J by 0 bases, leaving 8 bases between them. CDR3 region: CASSLGSHSTDTQYF. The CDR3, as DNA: TGTGCCAGCAGCTTAGGTAGTCACAGCACAGATACGCAGTATTTT.

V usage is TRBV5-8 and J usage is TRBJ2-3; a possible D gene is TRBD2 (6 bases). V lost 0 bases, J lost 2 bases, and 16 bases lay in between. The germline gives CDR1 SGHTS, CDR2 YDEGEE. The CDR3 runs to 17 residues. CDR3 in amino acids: CASSLAAAIADTDTQYF. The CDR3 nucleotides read TGTGCCAGCAGCTTGGCTGCAGCCATAGCGGACACAGATACGCAGTATTTT. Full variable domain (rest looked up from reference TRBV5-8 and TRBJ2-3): EAGVTQSPTHLIKTRGQQATLRCSPISGHTSVYWYQQALGLGLQFLLWYDEGEERNRGNFPPRFSGRQFPNYSSELNVNALELEDSALYLCASSLAAAIADTDTQYFGPGTRLTVL.

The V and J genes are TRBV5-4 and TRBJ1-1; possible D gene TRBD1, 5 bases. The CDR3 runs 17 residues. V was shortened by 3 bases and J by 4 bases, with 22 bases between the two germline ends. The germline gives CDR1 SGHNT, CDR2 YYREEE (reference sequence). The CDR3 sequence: CASSSRIRPGVGTEAFF. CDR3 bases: TGTGCCAGCAGCTCGCGAATCCGCCCGGGGGTGGGCACTGAAGCTTTCTTT.

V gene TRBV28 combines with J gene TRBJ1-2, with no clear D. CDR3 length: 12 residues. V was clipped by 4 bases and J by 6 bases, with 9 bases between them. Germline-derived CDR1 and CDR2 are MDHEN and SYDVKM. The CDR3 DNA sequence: TGTGCCAGCAGTTCTATAGACAATGGCTACACCTTC. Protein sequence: CASSSIDNGYTF.

The CDR3 loop is CASTRTGGDTEAFF. Here the CDR3 DNA reads TGTGCCAGCACCAGGACAGGGGGTGATACTGAAGCTTTCTTT. This sequence joins TRBV7-9 and TRBJ1-1; the match to TRBD1 covers 10 bases. The CDR3 is 14 amino acids. The germline V gene encodes CDR1 SEHNR and CDR2 FQNEAQ (reference sequence). V lost 7 bases, J lost 5 bases, and 7 bases stayed unmatched. The full variable domain, its missing parts supplied by reference TRBV7-9 and TRBJ1-1, is DTGVSQNPRHKITKRGQNVTFRCDPISEHNRLYWYRQTLGQGPEFLTYFQNEAQLEKSRLLSDRFSAERPKGSFSTLEIQRTEQGDSAMYLCASTRTGGDTEAFFGQGTRLTVV.

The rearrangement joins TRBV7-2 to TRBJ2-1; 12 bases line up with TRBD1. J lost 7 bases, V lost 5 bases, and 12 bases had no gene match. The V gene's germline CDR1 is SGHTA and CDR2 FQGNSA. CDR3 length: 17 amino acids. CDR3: CASSLLRPGQGANEQFF. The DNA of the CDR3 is TGTGCCAGCAGCCTACTAAGACCGGGACAGGGGGCGAATGAGCAGTTCTTC.